This passage covers 4 T cell receptor beta chains from one sample sequenced in a study of blood T cell repertoires in COVID-19. Profiled with immunoSEQ multiplex PCR; TCRdb holds only in-frame clones, not every one. This table holds under 170,000 clones, about four fifths found once. The specimen was peripheral blood. These receptors came from a man aged 65 to 85 with acute or convalescent COVID-19.

The chain uses TRBV2 and TRBJ2-3; D is undetermined. This CDR3 comprises 11 residues. Deletions cut 4 bases from V and 3 bases from J, with 2 bases between. Germline CDR1 SNHLY, CDR2 FYNNEI. CDR3 sequence: CASSATDTQYF. CDR3 sequence (DNA): TGTGCCAGCAGTGCAACAGATACGCAGTATTTT.

The chain links TRBV6-6 to TRBJ2-3; 9 bases agree with TRBD2. The V segment lost 6 bases and the J segment 3 bases; nucleotides outside the gene matches: 4. This CDR3 spans 14 amino acids. Germline V gene lookup returns CDR1 MNHNY and CDR2 SVGAGI (reference sequence). CDR3 DNA sequence: TGTGCCAGCAGCCCCGCGGGAGGGACAGATACGCAGTATTTT. Protein product: CASSPAGGTDTQYF.

The chain links TRBV28 to TRBJ2-7; D unclear. The CDR3 contains 13 residues. The germline V and J ends were trimmed by 5 bases and 7 bases, with 15 bases remaining between them. Germline lookup yields CDR1 MDHEN and CDR2 SYDVKM. CDR3 sequence: CASSPLPRREQYF. The DNA for the CDR3 is TGTGCCAGCAGTCCCCTGCCCCGGCGGGAGCAGTACTTC.

The chain couples TRBV6-5 to TRBJ2-5; D is possibly TRBD1 (5 bases). The CDR3 extends over 12 amino acids. Germline loops: CDR1 MNHEY, CDR2 SVGAGI. Deletions cut 6 bases from V and 5 bases from J, with 10 bases between. CDR3 loop: CASRGQRETQYF. For the CDR3, the DNA is TGTGCCAGCAGGGGGCAACGGGAGACCCAGTACTTC.